These 21 T cell receptor beta chains originate from one sample sequenced in a study of Graves' ophthalmopathy and Graves' hyperthyroidism. The TCR beta CDR3 regions underwent amplification from RNA transcripts. Amplification began with first-round RT-PCR using HTBI primers, then second-round multiplex PCR was performed. TCRdb reprocessed the multiplex PCR reads with MiXCR, giving one entry per CDR3 protein. The table has over a million distinct CDR3 sequences, approximately 35% seen once. The sample comprised peripheral blood or thyroid tissue (not recorded which). All receptors derive from an adult man with Graves' hyperthyroidism.

Comments on this clonotype: A much larger clone lies a single base off, so this may be a read error. The rearrangement uses TRBV7-9 and TRBJ2-2; 7 nucleotides match TRBD1. Germline V gene lookup returns CDR1 SEHNR and CDR2 FQNEAQ (reference sequence). Trimming cost V 3 bases and J 7 bases; bases outside gene matches: 5. This CDR3 is 14 amino acids long. DNA of the CDR3: TGTGCCAGCAGCTTTACAGGGGCCTTCGGGGAGCTGTTTTTT. Encoded protein: CASSFTGAFGELFF.

V and J are TRBV20-1 and TRBJ2-7, with 10 bases lining up with TRBD1. The CDR3 runs 17 residues. The V gene end was trimmed by 3 bases and the J gene end by 4 bases; junction bases not matched to a gene: 15. Looked up from germline, CDR1 is DFQATT and CDR2 is SNEGSKA (reference sequence). CDR3 protein: CSARGQGSSGFVYEQYF. As DNA, the CDR3 is TGCAGTGCTAGGGGACAGGGGTCCAGCGGATTTGTATACGAGCAGTACTTC.

This clonotype was counted many times. V gene TRBV5-1 combines with J gene TRBJ2-6; D is perhaps TRBD2 (5 bases). Per the germline V gene, CDR1 is SGHRS and CDR2 is YFSETQ. V was shortened by 1 base and J by 3 bases, with 11 bases between the two germline ends. This CDR3 has 16 amino acids. CDR3 region: CASSLWAGGGANVLTF. The CDR3 coding sequence is TGCGCCAGCAGCTTGTGGGCGGGCGGTGGGGCCAACGTCCTGACTTTC.

This clonotype was seen only a few times. The chain uses TRBV7-8 and TRBJ1-1; no clear D gene. CDR1 SGHVS and CDR2 FQNEAQ come from the germline V gene. The germline V and J ends were trimmed by 2 bases and 1 base, with 17 bases remaining between them. The CDR3 is 17 amino acids. The CDR3, as DNA: TGTGCCAGCAGCTTAACTCCCATTGTGGACCCGAACACTGAAGCTTTCTTT. Translated, it gives CASSLTPIVDPNTEAFF.

This clonotype was seen at least ten times. The V and J genes are TRBV29-1 and TRBJ1-1, with 9 positions matching TRBD1. CDR3 length: 14 amino acids. V dropped 6 bases and J dropped 1; count of bases not matched to a gene: 6. Germline CDR1 SQVTM, CDR2 ANQGSEA. The CDR3 sequence: CSVGQGRGNTEAFF. In nucleotides, the CDR3 is TGCAGCGTGGGACAGGGTCGGGGGAACACTGAAGCTTTCTTT.

This clonotype was observed at least ten times. The chain combines TRBV7-6 with TRBJ1-6; D gene unclear. Trimming stripped 4 bases from V and 7 bases from J, with 8 bases between. The CDR3 totals 13 residues. From germline, CDR1 is SGHVS and CDR2 FNYEAQ. The CDR3 sequence: CASSSDPNSPLHF. Here the CDR3 DNA reads TGTGCCAGCAGCTCGGACCCGAATTCACCCCTCCACTTT.

The V call is TRBV5-1, the J call TRBJ2-5, with TRBD2 matching over 10 bases. In germline, CDR1 is SGHRS, CDR2 YFSETQ. With V trimmed by 4 bases and J by 0 bases, 6 bases remained unmatched. The CDR3 consists of 16 residues. The CDR3 protein is CASSPGTSDYQETQYF. The CDR3 DNA sequence: TGCGCCAGCAGCCCGGGGACTAGCGACTACCAAGAGACCCAGTACTTC. The full variable domain, completed using reference TRBV5-1 and TRBJ2-5, is KAGVTQTPRYLIKTRGQQVTLSCSPISGHRSVSWYQQTPGQGLQFLFEYFSETQRNKGNFPGRFSGRQFSNSRSEMNVSTLELGDSALYLCASSPGTSDYQETQYFGPGTRLLVL.

The chain combines TRBV6-2 or TRBV6-3 with TRBJ2-7; no definite D call. The CDR3 spans 13 residues. Germline CDR1 reads MNHEY; CDR2 reads SVGEGT. The germline V and J ends were trimmed by 10 bases and 3 bases, with 16 bases remaining between them. Written as DNA, the CDR3 is TGTGCCAAAACTCCAGGTAGGGTCTACGAGCAGTACTTC. This sequence encodes CAKTPGRVYEQYF.

This clonotype was seen repeatedly, ten times or more. The gene calls are TRBV11-2 and TRBJ1-4; no definite D call. The CDR3 has 15 amino acids. Per the germline V gene, CDR1 is SGHAT and CDR2 is FQNNGV. V lost 5 bases and J lost 3, with 13 bases in between. The CDR3 sequence: CASSPVSGPNEKLFF. The CDR3 nucleotides are TGTGCCAGCAGCCCAGTCTCGGGTCCTAATGAAAAACTGTTTTTT.

The count of this clonotype is one. This chain uses TRBV10-3 with TRBJ2-2; D not certain. V lost 10 bases, J lost 6 bases, and 12 bases lay in between. This CDR3 is 12 amino acids long. Germline loops: CDR1 ENHRY, CDR2 SYGVKD. The DNA for the CDR3 is TGTGCCAGCAGCCCCTTTCCCGGGGAGCTGTTTTTT. This encodes CASSPFPGELFF.

This clonotype has at least ten counts. This chain uses TRBV25-1 with TRBJ1-1; D unclear. Trimming stripped 7 bases from V and 0 bases from J, with 9 bases between. Germline CDR1 is MGHDK and CDR2 is SYGVNS. The length of the CDR3 is 13 residues. Written as DNA, the CDR3 is TGTGCCAGCAAAGATTTAATGAACACTGAAGCTTTCTTT. This encodes CASKDLMNTEAFF. The variable domain in full, with the rest retrieved from reference TRBV25-1 and TRBJ1-1, is EADIYQTPRYLVIGTGKKITLECSQTMGHDKMYWYQQDPGMELHLIHYSYGVNSTEKGDLSSESTVSRIRTEHFPLTLESARPSHTSQYLCASKDLMNTEAFFGQGTRLTVV.

The chain is built from TRBV9 and TRBJ2-3; 11 bases match TRBD2. V was clipped by 3 bases and J by 6 bases; unmatched bases: 9. Germline V gene lookup returns CDR1 SGDLS and CDR2 YYNGEE. The CDR3 totals 16 residues. CDR3 residues: CASSAKLAGDEDTQYF. Written as DNA, the CDR3 is TGTGCCAGCAGCGCCAAACTAGCGGGAGACGAGGATACGCAGTATTTT. Together with reference TRBV9 and TRBJ2-3, the CDR3 gives the full variable domain: DSGVTQTPKHLITATGQRVTLRCSPRSGDLSVYWYQQSLDQGLQFLIQYYNGEERAKGNILERFSAQQFPDLHSELNLSSLELGDSALYFCASSAKLAGDEDTQYFGPGTRLTVL.

Here the CDR3 DNA reads TGCAGTCCCAATCAACTCAGGACACGGGTAGATACGCAGTATTTT. Amino acids: CSPNQLRTRVDTQYF. The V gene is TRBV20-1, the J gene TRBJ2-3; D perhaps matches TRBD1 (5 bases). CDR1 is DFQATT and CDR2 is SNEGSKA in the germline V gene (reference sequence). V lost 8 bases to trimming and J lost 5 bases, with 23 bases between them. CDR3 length equals 15 residues.

The chain employs TRBV7-9 and TRBJ1-4; D gene uncertain. CDR3 length: 16 amino acids. Germline V gene sequence: CDR1 SEHNR, CDR2 FQNEAQ (reference sequence). Trimming took 3 bases from V and 5 from J, leaving 16 bases between them. CDR3 bases: TGTGCCAGCAGCTTTTATCCCGAGGATCTAAATGAAAAACTGTTTTTT. It specifies CASSFYPEDLNEKLFF.

The J gene is TRBJ1-2, the V gene TRBV6-5; 7 bases line up with TRBD1. After removal of 5 bases from V and 3 bases from J, the junction contained 6 bases not matched to a gene. CDR3 length equals 14 residues. Germline V CDR1 and CDR2: MNHEY, SVGAGI. This CDR3 reads CASSHGTAYYGYTF. The CDR3 DNA reads TGTGCCAGCAGTCACGGGACAGCGTACTATGGCTACACCTTC.

The V and J genes are TRBV19 and TRBJ1-2, with TRBD1 matching over 7 bases. From germline, CDR1 is LNHDA and CDR2 SQIVND (reference sequence). V shed 5 bases, J shed 8 bases, and the junction held 8 bases outside the gene matches. The CDR3 runs 13 residues. CDR3 loop: CASSEGQYAGYTF. The DNA for the CDR3 is TGTGCCAGTAGTGAGGGACAGTACGCGGGCTACACCTTC.

The CDR3 loop reads CASSFPGLASLTDTQYF. The CDR3 bases are TGTGCCAGCAGTTTTCCGGGACTAGCATCCCTCACAGATACGCAGTATTTT. This chain joins TRBV6-1 and TRBJ2-3; 9 nucleotides match TRBD2. V lost 5 bases and J lost 2; bases outside the gene matches: 11. The germline V gene has CDR1 MNHNS and CDR2 SASEGT. This CDR3 contains 17 residues.

This clonotype occurred many times. The chain employs TRBV7-9 and TRBJ2-5, with D possibly being TRBD1 (5 bases). This CDR3 has 12 amino acids. Trimming took off 5 bases at V and 5 bases at J, with 9 bases between the two ends. Germline CDR1 reads SEHNR; CDR2 reads FQNEAQ (reference sequence). DNA of the CDR3: TGTGCCAGCAGCCCACAGGTCGAGACCCAGTACTTC. It yields the protein CASSPQVETQYF.

Ten or more counts support this clonotype. The V and J genes are TRBV29-1 and TRBJ2-7, with TRBD1 identical over 7 bases. Germline V gene sequence: CDR1 SQVTM, CDR2 ANQGSEA. V gave up 3 bases and J gave up 6 bases; unmatched junction bases: 5. CDR3 length: 12 residues. As DNA, the CDR3 is TGCAGCGTTGAGGGGGACAGAGGCGAGCAGTACTTC. It encodes CSVEGDRGEQYF.

V gene TRBV2 combines with J gene TRBJ2-7, with 7 bases identical to TRBD1. The CDR3 is made up of 14 amino acids. CDR1 SNHLY and CDR2 FYNNEI come from the germline V gene. Trimming at V came to 8 bases and at J to 2 bases, leaving 9 bases not matched to a gene. CDR3: CASVERQGTYEQYF. CDR3 nucleotide sequence: TGTGCCAGCGTCGAGAGACAGGGCACCTACGAGCAGTACTTC.

This clonotype was seen at least ten times. This chain joins TRBV11-2 and TRBJ2-7; the match to TRBD2 covers 10 bases. Unmatched junction bases numbered 7, after V lost 6 bases and J lost 5 bases. The CDR3 has 14 residues. CDR1 is SGHAT and CDR2 is FQNNGV in the germline V gene. The CDR3 sequence is CASRDPSGSHEQYF. The CDR3 DNA follows: TGTGCCAGCAGAGACCCTAGCGGGAGCCACGAGCAGTACTTC.